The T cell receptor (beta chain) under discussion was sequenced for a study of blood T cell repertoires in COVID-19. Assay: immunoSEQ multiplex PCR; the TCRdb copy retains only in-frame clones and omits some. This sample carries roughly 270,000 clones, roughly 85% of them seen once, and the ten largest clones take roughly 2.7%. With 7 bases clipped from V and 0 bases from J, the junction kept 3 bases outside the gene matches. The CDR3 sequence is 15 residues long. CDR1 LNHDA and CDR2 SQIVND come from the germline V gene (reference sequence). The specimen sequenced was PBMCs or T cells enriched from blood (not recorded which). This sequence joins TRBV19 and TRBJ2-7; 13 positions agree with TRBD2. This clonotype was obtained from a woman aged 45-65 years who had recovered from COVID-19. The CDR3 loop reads CASTRTSGSSYEQYF. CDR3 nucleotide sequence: TGTGCCAGTACTCGGACTAGCGGGAGCTCCTACGAGCAGTACTTC.